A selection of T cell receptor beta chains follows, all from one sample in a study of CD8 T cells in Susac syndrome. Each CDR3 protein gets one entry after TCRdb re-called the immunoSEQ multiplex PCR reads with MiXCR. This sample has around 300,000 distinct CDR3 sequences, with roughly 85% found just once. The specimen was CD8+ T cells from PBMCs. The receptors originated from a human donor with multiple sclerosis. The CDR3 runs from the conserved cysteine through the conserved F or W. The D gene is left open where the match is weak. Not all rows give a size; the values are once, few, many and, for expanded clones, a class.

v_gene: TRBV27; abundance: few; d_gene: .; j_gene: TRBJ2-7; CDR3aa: CASSLFSSYEQYF; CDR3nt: TGTGCCAGCAGTTTATTTTCCTCCTACGAGCAGTACTTC
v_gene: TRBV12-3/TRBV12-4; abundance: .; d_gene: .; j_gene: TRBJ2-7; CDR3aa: CASSLSGYYYEQYF; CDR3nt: TGTGCCAGCAGTTTATCAGGCTACTACTACGAGCAGTACTTC
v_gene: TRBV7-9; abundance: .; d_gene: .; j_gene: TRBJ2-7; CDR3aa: CASSLGLDYEQYF; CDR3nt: TGTGCCAGCAGCTTGGGTCTAGACTACGAGCAGTACTTC
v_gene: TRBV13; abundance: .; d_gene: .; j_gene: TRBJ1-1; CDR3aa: CASSRILMTEAFF; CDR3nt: TGTGCCAGCAGCCGAATCTTGATGACTGAAGCTTTCTTT
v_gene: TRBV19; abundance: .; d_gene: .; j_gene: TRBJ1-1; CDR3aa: CASRVAGATTEAFF; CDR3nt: TGTGCCAGTAGAGTAGCGGGGGCAACGACTGAAGCTTTCTTT
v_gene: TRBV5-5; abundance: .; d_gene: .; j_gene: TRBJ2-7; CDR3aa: CASSLPPGDGYEQYF; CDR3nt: TGTGCCAGCAGCTTACCGCCGGGGGACGGCTACGAGCAGTACTTC
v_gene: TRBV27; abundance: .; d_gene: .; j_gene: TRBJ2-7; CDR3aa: CASSPLAATAYEQYF; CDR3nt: TGTGCCAGCAGTCCACTAGCTGCCACGGCCTACGAGCAGTACTTC
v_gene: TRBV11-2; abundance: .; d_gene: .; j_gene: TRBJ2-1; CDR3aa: CASSLVPSAGGTYNEQFF; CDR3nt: TGTGCCAGCAGCTTAGTTCCCTCCGCAGGGGGGACCTACAATGAGCAGTTCTTC
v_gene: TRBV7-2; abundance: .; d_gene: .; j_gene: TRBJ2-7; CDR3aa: CASSFLTTEQYF; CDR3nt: TGTGCCAGCAGCTTTCTCACTACCGAGCAGTACTTC
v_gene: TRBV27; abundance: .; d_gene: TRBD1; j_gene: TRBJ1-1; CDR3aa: CASRDRGLPNTEAFF; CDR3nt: TGTGCCAGCAGGGACAGGGGATTACCGAACACTGAAGCTTTCTTT
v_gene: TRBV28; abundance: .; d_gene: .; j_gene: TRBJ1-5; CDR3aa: CATNEGVGNNQPQHF; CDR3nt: TGTGCCACCAACGAGGGAGTTGGTAACAATCAGCCCCAGCATTTT
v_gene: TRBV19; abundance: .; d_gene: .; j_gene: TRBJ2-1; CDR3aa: CASSIGDFSYNEQFF; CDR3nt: TGTGCCAGTAGTATCGGGGACTTCTCCTACAATGAGCAGTTCTTC
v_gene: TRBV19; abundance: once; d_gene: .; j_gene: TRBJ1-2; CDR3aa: CASSIRTIPYGYTF; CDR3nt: TGTGCCAGTAGTATACGCACTATCCCCTATGGCTACACCTTC
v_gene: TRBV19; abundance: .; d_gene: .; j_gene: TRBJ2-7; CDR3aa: CASSGTLLYEQYF; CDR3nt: TGTGCCAGTAGCGGGACACTACTCTACGAGCAGTACTTC
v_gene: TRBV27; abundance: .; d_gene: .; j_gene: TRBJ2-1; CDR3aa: CASTADGYNEQFF; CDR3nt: TGTGCCAGCACCGCGGACGGATACAATGAGCAGTTCTTC
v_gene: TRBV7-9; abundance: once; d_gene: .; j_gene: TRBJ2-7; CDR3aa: CASSSPRFGSHEQYF; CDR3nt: TGTGCCAGCAGCTCCCCACGTTTTGGGAGCCACGAGCAGTACTTC